In this sample, the clone carrying this T cell receptor beta chain turned up a few times. What it binds is not known. This entry is derived from a study of blood T cells in healthy people across ages. Next came a second PCR, run for about 6 to 12 cycles, which used a sample-barcoded 5' primer along with a J-beta primer mix. Tags on each cDNA molecule came from a template-switch adaptor with 12 random nucleotides. One entry per CDR3 protein, called by TCRdb with MiXCR from the 5' RACE reads. This sample has more than 800,000 distinct CDR3 sequences; 29% occur once, and the top ten carry around a sixth. This CDR3 contains 15 residues. With 5 bases removed from V and 4 bases from J, the gap between germline ends came to 18 bases. The V gene's germline CDR1 is DFQATT and CDR2 SNEGSKA (reference sequence). General study results and limits: The study found TCR beta diversity correlated strongly with naive T cell percentage.

The chain recombines TRBV20-1 with TRBJ2-1; D possibly corresponds to TRBD2 (5 bases). Sequencing input: blood. This TCR derives from a woman over 75 in good health. The CDR3 nucleotides read TGCAGTGCTTCCCCTAAGAGCGGCAGTTACAATGAGCAGTTCTTC. It specifies CSASPKSGSYNEQFF.